The sample holds a few counts of the clone carrying this T cell receptor beta chain. Its antigen is still unknown. Expressed TCRB transcripts were sequenced, since all the RNA that had been isolated was reverse transcribed. Assay used: immunoSEQ multiplex PCR; TCRdb lists only in-frame clones, some missing. Of around 240,000 clones listed, approximately 16% are singletons. Deletions cut 0 bases from V and 12 bases from J, with 15 bases between. The CDR3 is 14 amino acids. Germline V lookup: CDR1 LGHNA, CDR2 YSLEER. The data were obtained in a study of beta chain features in type 1 diabetes. Study-wide findings and caveats: TCRB CDR3 length was moderately but significantly reduced in all four CD4+ subsets of Type 1 diabetes patients.

The V and J genes are TRBV4-3 and TRBJ2-1; no reliable D call. The receptor was derived from a young man with type 1 diabetes. Input material: naive CD4+ T cells from blood. CDR3 protein: CASSQDHRVDWQFF. CDR3 coding DNA: TGCGCCAGCAGCCAAGATCACCGTGTGGATTGGCAGTTCTTC.